This TCR beta chain was retrieved from a study of control samples from healthy donors and cancer patients. The CDR3 sequence is 16 residues long. The germline gives CDR1 LGHDT, CDR2 YNNKEL (reference sequence). V lost 4 bases, J lost 7 bases, and 6 bases stayed unmatched. Generated by immunoSEQ multiplex PCR, the TCRdb table keeps only in-frame clones and is missing some. The sample lists fewer than 200,000 clones; 96% were seen once. The specimen was blood. This chain links TRBV3-1 (or the pseudogene TRBV3-2) with TRBJ2-1; 14 nucleotides line up with TRBD2. This sequence was found in a woman in her twenties or thirties in good health. The CDR3 loop reads CASSPTGTSGRNEQFF. The CDR3 nucleotides are TGTGCCAGCAGCCCCACCGGGACTAGCGGGAGAAATGAGCAGTTCTTC.